This T cell receptor beta chain appears in the sequencing data of a study of cytomegalovirus exposure and HLA in healthy donors (dated by TCRdb to 2017 to 2019). A note on the overall study: According to an earlier analysis of around 600 of the donors, 150 million to 200 million T cells yielded roughly 110 million unique TCR beta sequences and around 300 Gb of sequence data. An early release that covered about 600 HLA-typed donors contained around 330 gigabases of sequencing data and tens of millions of unique TCR sequences. Among the approximately 420 genotyped donors, approximately 77% belonged to the genetic ancestry cluster associated with self-reported Caucasian donors. The study aimed to test whether cataloging public T cell receptors could reveal signatures of past pathogen exposure. The study profiled the T cell repertoires of about 720 subjects by immunosequencing and related them to cytomegalovirus serostatus. In addition to the first cohort of around 670 subjects, a separate validation cohort of over 90 different subjects was used. The study combined high-throughput TCR immunosequencing, statistical association of individual TCRs with disease status, and machine learning to predict cytomegalovirus infection status. A later analysis re-examined previously published TCR beta repertoires from about 700 donors and added high-resolution HLA genotyping to investigate patterns of TCR occurrence. Rather than drawing on any new phenotypic data, the later analysis identified candidate immune exposures from TCR beta sequences and the way those sequences occurred across donors. An earlier analysis of 587 of the donors used high-throughput TCR beta sequencing to judge whether each TCR beta V gene segment behaved as functional or pseudogenic. Alongside the repertoire data, information on donor age, sex, ethnicity and CMV serostatus was compiled. A later genetic analysis took genome-wide SNP genotypes for about 55% of the 666 donors and used that subset as a discovery cohort. Every discovery cohort repertoire had been produced on one sequencing platform. HLA typing included class I and class II loci at four-digit resolution. Typing coverage varied by locus: roughly 629-630 donors for A, B, C, DRB1 and DQB1; about 520 for DQA1; more than 600 for DPA1; 400 to 480 for DPB1. About five DR-DQ haplotypes were handled as single units for association and clustering because linkage in the cohort was strong. Among around 400 genotyped donors of the cohort, an average of 235,054 unique TCR beta nucleotide sequences were sequenced per donor, about a sixth of them non-productive.

On the study overall, not on this receptor specifically: According to the authors, the approach could potentially be generalized to other disease states and immunological phenotypes. Immune exposure information for the cohort was limited to CMV serostatus. The study listed 150 to 200 TCR beta chains as associated with cytomegalovirus. In a later analysis, several top co-occurrence clusters were reported to appear linked to parvovirus B19, influenza, CMV and Epstein-Barr virus. In both the original and validation cohorts, the classifier was reported to diagnose cytomegalovirus status with high specificity and sensitivity. Some IMGT-functional V segments, including TRBV6-2 and TRBV6-3, could not be told apart with the 87-base-pair reads, so those segments were excluded. Linkage disequilibrium might explain the correlated functional status among segregating V segments, but an unknown experimental factor could not be excluded. A further reported finding was that TCR beta sequences accurately predicted the HLA-A and HLA-B alleles for most subjects in the first cohort. In a later analysis, most CMV-associated TCR beta chains were found to appear HLA-restricted, with HLA associations seemingly driven largely by CMV exposure. Broadly in line with IMGT annotations, most TCR beta V segments showed up in productive rearrangements about 87% or about 30% of the time in an earlier analysis of a few hundred of the donors. A cluster of highly shared sequence variants was judged likely to be a technical artifact of the sequencing pipeline. A later analysis found that HLA-associated TCR beta chains were more clonally expanded and had lower generation probabilities than equally common non-associated chains. A few of the identified cytomegalovirus-associated TCR beta chains were confirmed in vitro to be specific for cytomegalovirus antigens. In a later analysis, the rate of TCR association differed among HLA loci, with DRB1 alleles having the most associated TCRs and HLA-C alleles having the fewest. Sequencing depth was assumed to be roughly uniform across donors in the presence/absence analyses, though that assumption may not hold. Strong co-occurrence of HLA alleles, especially DR and DQ, made assigning TCR associations to individual alleles difficult. In a later genetic analysis, fewer N-insertions in productive TCRs were reported among donors in an Asian-associated ancestry cluster than the 666-donor mean. Because some donors lacked HLA typing at each locus, the association tests relied only on the typed subset. The cohort was sequenced for TCR beta chains only, and without alpha or paired-chain data the features that could be detected were limited. V-gene and J-gene trimming of TCR beta chains was associated with a missense DCLRE1C variant in a later genetic analysis, and the association was replicated in an independent cohort. A later analysis associated 17,000 or so TCR beta sequences with specific HLA alleles at a false discovery rate of 0.05. The earlier analysis of approximately 540 of the donors excluded 15 to 20 rarely observed V segments, including chromosome 9 orphons, because counts were too low. Most TCR sequences were seen in very few donors, while some public TCRs were found in many individuals.

The cohort comprised approximately 700 healthy bone marrow donors. At the time of sampling, every cohort member was nominally healthy, though immune exposures that went unrecorded were likely present. The donor was CMV seronegative and was included in the group of about 400 seronegative cohort members. Every donor gave a peripheral blood sample, and the peripheral blood mononuclear cells from that sample were used for TCR beta sequencing. The Qiagen DNeasy Blood Extraction Kit was used to extract genomic DNA from the blood cell samples. The library was prepared using the immunoSEQ multiplex PCR assay. A mixture of 60 forward primers for TCR Vbeta segments and 13 reverse primers for TCR Jbeta segments was used in the multiplex PCR. The CDR3 region of rearranged TCR beta genes was amplified from genomic DNA with a multiplex PCR assay. On the Illumina HiSeq System, the amplified TCR beta libraries were sequenced as 87-base-pair reads. In the authors' own workflow: A later analysis tallied some 79 million unique TCR beta chains across the approximately 670 repertoires, and some 10 million of those chains were shared by two or more donors. To remove PCR and sequencing errors, raw reads were error-corrected and collapsed into unique sequences using a nearest-neighbor algorithm that merged closely related sequences. V, D and J gene segments were assigned by aligning CDR3 sequences to IMGT reference sequences. For a sequence to be retained, a match of at least six nucleotides was required to both a V gene segment and a J gene segment. Rearrangements were called productive when the CDR3 lacked stop codons and stayed in frame with V and J; all others were non-productive. CDR3 was defined by IMGT convention, running from the second conserved V-encoded cysteine to the conserved J-encoded phenylalanine. The earlier analysis of roughly 590 of the donors excluded sequences that lacked an unambiguous match to a single V gene segment. An earlier analysis of several hundred of the donors called V segments functional above 56.7% productive rearrangements and segregating when the between-donor standard deviation exceeded 5%. A statistical classification framework was developed to diagnose cytomegalovirus status using the catalog of TCR beta chain sequences. In a later analysis, V and J genes were assigned by comparing TCR nucleotide sequences against IMGT/GENE-DB human TR gene sequences. A later analysis assigned CDR3 sequences and most-parsimonious VDJ recombination scenarios with the TCRdist pipeline. In a later analysis, every TCR beta chain was defined by the combination of its CDR3 amino acid sequence and its V-gene family, and reads without a unique V-gene family were dropped. As a way to deal with suspected cross-contamination and a sequencing artifact, a later analysis dropped roughly 600 nucleotide sequences that were highly shared and had low generation probability. For each public chain, a later analysis derived a clonal expansion index from normalized ranks of inferred template counts within each repertoire. In a later analysis, generation probabilities were computed using a VDJ recombination model fitted to out-of-frame rearrangements, and the results were checked against IGoR. In a later analysis, TCR-TCR, TCR-HLA and TCR-CMV co-occurrence was scored with hypergeometric tests, and a repertoire-size bias correction was applied to TCR pairs. A later analysis estimated false discovery rates by permuting HLA or CMV assignments 20 times. In a later analysis, co-occurring TCRs were grouped with DBSCAN, and TCRdist sequence similarity was added when clustering was performed within HLA-allele-positive subsets. Repertoires with fewer than 30,000 or more than 120,000 public chains were left out of co-occurrence clustering, as were about five repertoires with anomalous nucleotide sharing. The table was pulled from immuneACCESS by TCRdb, which kept in-frame rearrangements only. Such tables lose some clones; where checked, under half of the loss comes from unresolved V genes, and the rest has no known cause. Clonal size and the V and J genes are those of that table, whereas D and trimming came from the DNA. This sample is represented by about 150,000 clones; 75% of them were singletons. The top ten hold about 1.3% of the sample.

As to this clone: Its antigen remains unidentified. No clone much larger than this one lies a single base away; base qualities are absent.

After removal of 6 bases from V and 4 bases from J, the junction retains 5 bases not matched to a gene. The CDR3 covers 13 residues, taking in both the cysteine and the phenylalanine. Of the read, only the CDR3 DNA is kept; its 39 bases are in frame from base 1. The germline V gene (reference sequence) specifies SEHNR as CDR1 and FQNEAQ as CDR2. The rearrangement joined TRBV7-9 to TRBJ2-7, with 8 central nucleotides matching TRBD1. The clonotype was recovered from a man aged 18 to 29 in good health and CMV-seronegative. Sequencing was done on a sample of PBMCs. CDR3 reads: CASSDRQGYEQYF. The DNA reads TGTGCCAGCAGTGACCGACAGGGGTACGAGCAGTACTTC.